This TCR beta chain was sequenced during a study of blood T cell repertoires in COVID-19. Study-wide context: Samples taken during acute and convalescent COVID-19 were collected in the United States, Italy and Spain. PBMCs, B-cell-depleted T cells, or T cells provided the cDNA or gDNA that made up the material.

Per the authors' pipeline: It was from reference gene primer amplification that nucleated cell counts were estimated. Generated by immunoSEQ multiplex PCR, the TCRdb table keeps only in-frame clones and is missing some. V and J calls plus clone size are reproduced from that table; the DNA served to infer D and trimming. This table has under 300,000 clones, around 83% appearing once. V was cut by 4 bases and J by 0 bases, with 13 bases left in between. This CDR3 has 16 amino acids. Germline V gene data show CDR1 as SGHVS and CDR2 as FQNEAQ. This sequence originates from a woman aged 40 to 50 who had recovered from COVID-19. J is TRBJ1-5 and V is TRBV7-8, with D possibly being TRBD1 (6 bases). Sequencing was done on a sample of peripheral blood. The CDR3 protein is CASSSTGFYSNQPQHF. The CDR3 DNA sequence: TGTGCCAGCAGCTCCACAGGGTTTTATAGCAATCAGCCCCAGCATTTT.